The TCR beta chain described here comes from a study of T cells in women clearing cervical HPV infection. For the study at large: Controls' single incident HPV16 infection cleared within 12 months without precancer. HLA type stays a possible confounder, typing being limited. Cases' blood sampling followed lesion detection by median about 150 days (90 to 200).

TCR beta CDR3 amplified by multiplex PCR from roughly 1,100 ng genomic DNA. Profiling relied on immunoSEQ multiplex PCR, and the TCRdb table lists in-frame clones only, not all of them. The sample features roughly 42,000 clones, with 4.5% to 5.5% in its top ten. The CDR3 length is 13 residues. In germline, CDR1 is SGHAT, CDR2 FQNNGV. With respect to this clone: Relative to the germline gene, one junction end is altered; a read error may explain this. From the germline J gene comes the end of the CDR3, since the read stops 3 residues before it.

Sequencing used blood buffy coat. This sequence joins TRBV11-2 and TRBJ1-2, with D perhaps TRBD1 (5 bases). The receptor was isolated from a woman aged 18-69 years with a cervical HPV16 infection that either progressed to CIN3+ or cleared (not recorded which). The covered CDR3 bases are TGTGCCAGCAGCCCGGGGGATGCCTATCGC. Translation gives CASSPGDAYR. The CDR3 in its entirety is CASSPGDAYRYTF.